A selection of T cell receptor beta chains follows, all from one sample in a study of blood T cell repertoires in COVID-19. Data came from immunoSEQ multiplex PCR; TCRdb stores just in-frame clones and leaves some out. The sample carries approximately 320,000 clones, just under 90% recorded once. The sample consisted of peripheral blood. The receptors derive from a woman in her 30s with COVID-19, enrolled during active disease. The CDR3 runs from the conserved cysteine through the conserved F or W. The D gene is left open where the match is weak. Rows may omit the clone size; those that give it use once, few, many or a size class.

j_call clone_size v_call d_call cdr3_length cdr3_nt cdr3_aa
TRBJ1-1 . TRBV18 TRBD1 16 TGTGCCAGCTCACAAGGGACAGGGACGGTGAACACTGAAGCTTTCTTT CASSQGTGTVNTEAFF
TRBJ2-1 . TRBV7-9 TRBD1 12 TGTGCCAGCATGGGACAGTCAGGTGAGCAGTTCTTC CASMGQSGEQFF
TRBJ1-2 . TRBV15 . 14 TGTGCCACCAGCAGAGGTGGCGGCGCCCGTGGCTACACCTTC CATSRGGGARGYTF
TRBJ1-2 . TRBV7-9 . 16 TGTGCCAGCAGCTTAGGTGTTCAGGGGATTAACTATGGCTACACCTTC CASSLGVQGINYGYTF
TRBJ2-7 . TRBV15 TRBD1 14 TGTGCCACCAGCAGATTTCAGGGGGCGTACGAGCAGTACTTC CATSRFQGAYEQYF
TRBJ1-5 . TRBV2 TRBD1 15 TGTGCCAGCAGTGAAATTTTGACAGGGGGTCAGCCCCAGCATTTT CASSEILTGGQPQHF
TRBJ1-1 . TRBV4-1 TRBD1 15 TGCGCCAGCAGCCAAGCGGACAGGGACGACACTGAAGCTTTCTTT CASSQADRDDTEAFF
TRBJ1-1 . TRBV5-6 . 16 TGTGCCAGCAGCTTGCTGACAGGCGATACGAACACTGAAGCTTTCTTT CASSLLTGDTNTEAFF
TRBJ1-1 . TRBV7-9 . 13 TGTGCCAGCAGCTTAGGGGGGGACACTGAAGCTTTCTTT CASSLGGDTEAFF
TRBJ2-7 . TRBV29-1 . 14 TGCAGCGTTGAAGGTCGAGGACAGCCCAACGAGCAGTACTTC CSVEGRGQPNEQYF
TRBJ1-1 few TRBV6-5 . 14 TGTGCCAACCGAGAGAACAGTATCCACACTGAAGCTTTCTTT CANRENSIHTEAFF
TRBJ2-4 . TRBV15 . 16 TGTGCCACCAGCAGATCATGGGGGGTAGACAAAAACATTCAGTACTTC CATSRSWGVDKNIQYF
TRBJ2-3 . TRBV3-1/TRBV3-2 . 15 TGTGCCAGCAGCAACCCTAGGGGGGGAACAGATACGCAGTATTTT CASSNPRGGTDTQYF
TRBJ2-2 few TRBV18 . 15 TGTGCCAGCTCCCCGAGGATTGACAGCACCGGGGAGCTGTTTTTT CASSPRIDSTGELFF
TRBJ2-1 . TRBV19 . 13 TGTGCCAGTAGTATAGCCCAATCCAGTGAGCAGTTCTTC CASSIAQSSEQFF
TRBJ2-2 . TRBV4-1 . 16 TGCGCCAGCAGCCGAAAAGGGGTAACCCCTCCCGGGGAGCTGTTTTTT CASSRKGVTPPGELFF